A single sample gave rise to the 12 T cell receptor beta chains below, sequenced in a study of blood T cell repertoires in COVID-19. This table comes from immunoSEQ multiplex PCR, and its TCRdb copy is limited to in-frame clones, with some not included. The sample lists 140,000 or so clones, approximately 88% occurring once. The sequenced material came from peripheral blood. These TCRs come from a human donor in a cohort sampled during active COVID-19.

This clone was seen more than once but under ten times. This chain connects TRBV2 to TRBJ2-1; the match to TRBD1 covers 7 bases. Trimming removed 6 bases from V and 4 bases from J; junction bases left unmatched: 9. CDR3 size: 15 residues. From germline, CDR1 is SNHLY and CDR2 FYNNEI. This chain's CDR3 is CASSRDREPYNEQFF. As DNA, the CDR3 is TGTGCCAGCAGCCGCGACAGGGAGCCTTACAATGAGCAGTTCTTC.

The table lists this clone with a count of one. This chain joins TRBV28 and TRBJ2-2; 8 bases fit TRBD2. The CDR3 spans 15 residues. The germline V gene encodes CDR1 MDHEN and CDR2 SYDVKM. The V segment lost 6 bases and the J segment 4 bases; nucleotides outside the gene matches: 7. Here the CDR3 reads CASSVGTRRTGELFF. CDR3 in DNA: TGTGCCAGCAGCGTCGGGACTAGACGCACCGGGGAGCTGTTTTTT.

V gene TRBV19 combines with J gene TRBJ2-3, with no clear D. The CDR3 spans 16 residues. V was pared by 7 bases and J by 6 bases, with 23 bases between. Germline-derived CDR1 and CDR2 are LNHDA and SQIVND (reference sequence). The CDR3 loop is CASNLGSAFFSDTQYF. The DNA of the CDR3 is TGTGCCAGTAACCTCGGGTCGGCGTTTTTTTCGGATACGCAGTATTTT. Looking up the rest from reference TRBV19 and TRBJ2-3 gives the full variable domain: DGGITQSPKYLFRKEGQNVTLSCEQNLNHDAMYWYRQDPGQGLRLIYYSQIVNDFQKGDIAEGYSVSREKKESFPLTVTSAQKNPTAFYLCASNLGSAFFSDTQYFGPGTRLTVL.

The CDR3 region has the DNA TGTGCCAGCTCAGTAAACAGGGTCCACAATGAGCAGTTCTTC. It specifies CASSVNRVHNEQFF. The chain has TRBV6-5 and TRBJ2-1; maybe TRBD1 (6 bases). V lost 8 bases and J lost 5, with 16 bases in between. This CDR3 comprises 14 residues. Germline V gives CDR1 MNHEY, CDR2 SVGAGI.

This chain joins TRBV24-1 and TRBJ2-1, with D perhaps matching TRBD2 (6 bases). Looked up from germline, CDR1 is KGHDR and CDR2 is SFDVKD. Trimming left V 3 bases short and J 8 bases short, with 16 bases between. The CDR3 sequence is 15 residues long. The CDR3 here is CATSDPQRAGDEQFF. The CDR3 coding sequence is TGTGCCACCAGTGATCCCCAGCGGGCCGGGGATGAGCAGTTCTTC.

V usage is TRBV30 and J usage is TRBJ2-1; 12 bases fit TRBD2. This CDR3 is 14 amino acids long. Germline CDR1 reads GTSNPN; CDR2 reads SVGIG (reference sequence). With 2 bases clipped from V and 8 bases from J, the junction kept 4 bases outside the gene matches. The CDR3 loop is CAWSNPSGGDEQFF. In DNA form, the CDR3 reads TGTGCCTGGAGTAATCCTAGCGGGGGGGATGAGCAGTTCTTC.

Comments on this clone: The identical CDR3 is also encoded by other nucleotide sequences in the sample. The chain couples TRBV19 to TRBJ1-3; D ambiguous. Trimming cost V 5 bases and J 0 bases, with 8 bases left between them. Germline assignment: CDR1 LNHDA and CDR2 SQIVND (reference sequence). The CDR3 covers 14 residues. The CDR3, as DNA: TGTGCCAGTAGTTCTCGGGGCTCTGGAAACACCATATATTTT. Translating it yields CASSSRGSGNTIYF.

The count of this clone is one. This chain uses TRBV11-1 with TRBJ2-5, with 11 positions matching TRBD2. This CDR3 spans 15 amino acids. CDR1 and CDR2 from the germline V gene are SGHAT and FQDESV (reference sequence). V gave up 1 base and J gave up 5 bases; unmatched junction bases: 3. The CDR3 loop is CASSLVPSGRETQYF. Written as DNA, the CDR3 is TGTGCCAGCAGCTTAGTCCCTAGCGGGAGGGAGACCCAGTACTTC.

This clone was detected only once. The rearrangement links TRBV19 to TRBJ2-4, with a weak D call TRBD2 (6 bases). Germline V gives CDR1 LNHDA, CDR2 SQIVND (reference sequence). V was trimmed by 7 bases and J by 1 base, leaving 32 bases between them. The CDR3 has 21 residues. The CDR3 protein is CASTTRPLGLATPRAKNIQYF. The CDR3 nucleotides are TGTGCCAGTACCACCCGCCCCCTTGGGCTAGCGACCCCGAGGGCCAAAAACATTCAGTACTTC.

The gene calls are TRBV15 and TRBJ1-6; no reliable D call. Germline loops: CDR1 LNHNV, CDR2 YYDKDF (reference sequence). This CDR3 is built from 12 residues. The V gene lost 1 base and the J gene lost 7 bases, with 2 bases spanning the gap. The CDR3 nucleotides are TGTGCCACCAGCAGAGCAAATTCACCCCTCCACTTT. Protein product: CATSRANSPLHF.

The rearrangement links TRBV9 to TRBJ2-5, with TRBD2 identical over 8 bases. With V trimmed by 0 bases and J by 5 bases, 9 bases remained unmatched. Germline values: CDR1 SGDLS, CDR2 YYNGEE. The CDR3 is 16 amino acids. In DNA form, the CDR3 reads TGTGCCAGCAGCGTAGATCAAGCGGGAGCATTTGAGACCCAGTACTTC. Encoded protein: CASSVDQAGAFETQYF.

V and J are TRBV5-1 and TRBJ2-7; 16 bases map to TRBD2. V lost 3 bases to trimming and J lost 2 bases; unmatched junction nucleotides: 2. Germline V gene data show CDR1 as SGHRS and CDR2 as YFSETQ. The CDR3 spans 16 residues. The CDR3 nucleotides read TGCGCCAGCAGCTCTGGGACTAGCGGGGGGGCCTACGAGCAGTACTTC. As protein: CASSSGTSGGAYEQYF. Variable domain in full (rest from reference TRBV5-1 and TRBJ2-7): KAGVTQTPRYLIKTRGQQVTLSCSPISGHRSVSWYQQTPGQGLQFLFEYFSETQRNKGNFPGRFSGRQFSNSRSEMNVSTLELGDSALYLCASSSGTSGGAYEQYFGPGTRLTVT.